This TCR beta chain was obtained from a study of T-cell reconstitution after alpha-beta-depleted transplantation in children. Overall study results and limits: Newly produced T cells mostly accounted for T-cell counts and diversity one year post-transplant. Surviving recipient T cells and thymic progenitors accounted for the high day-60 TCRbeta diversity observed in some patients. Reports say that about two months after transplant, the alpha-beta T cells came out of several hundred graft clones that had expanded.

This clonotype was recorded a few times. Its specificity is unknown. This sample's TCRbeta library carried unique molecular identifier barcodes. TCRdb reanalysed the PCR reads using MiXCR and keeps one entry per CDR3 protein. Of some 87,000 distinct CDR3 sequences listed, about 14% were seen once; the top ten hold around 20%. This CDR3 is built from 15 residues. Sequences were derived from PBMCs, mostly from graft donor cells, sampled 180 days after TCRalphabeta/CD19-depleted stem cell transplant. The V and J genes are TRBV21-1 and TRBJ1-5; the table names TRBD1, a call not compared with the DNA. TRBV21-1 is flagged as a pseudogene. The clonotype comes from a male patient aged 2-15 years who had a stem cell transplant for acute lymphoblastic leukemia, so the T cells may come from the graft donor. CDR3 nucleotide sequence: TGTGCCAGCAGCAAGAAACAGGGTAGTGATCAGCCCCAGCATTTT. Its translation: CASSKKQGSDQPQHF.